This is a list of T cell receptor beta chains from one sample in a study of T cell repertoires in cytomegalovirus infection. TCRdb reanalysed the reads using MiXCR and keeps one entry per CDR3 protein. In the table there are about 920,000 distinct CDR3 sequences, around a third of which are singletons. Antigens of these TCRs are unknown. Sequences were derived from cultured CD8+ T cells from PBMCs, sampled from culture after CMV antigen stimulation. All receptors derive from a human donor in good health (CMV status not recorded). Some clones in this sample may be carry-over from other donors' samples. Each CDR3 is given with its conserved first and last residue. The D gene is left open where the match is weak.

TRBJ2-2 | TRBV7-2 | TRBD2 | CASSLAGGNTGELFF
TRBJ2-3 | TRBV7-8 | . | CASLRAHAAATDTQYF
TRBJ1-5 | TRBV11-1 | TRBD1 | CASSLYRQGEDQPQHF
TRBJ2-5 | TRBV12-3/TRBV12-4 | TRBD1 | CASSRPGQTKETQYF
TRBJ2-3 | TRBV7-9 | . | CASSPSGTKDTDTQYF
TRBJ2-2 | TRBV5-3 | . | CASGTSSNTGELFF
TRBJ2-1 | TRBV7-2 | TRBD2 | CASTLRGGAGNEQFF
TRBJ2-5 | TRBV7-9 | TRBD2 | CASSLDGLVETQYF
TRBJ2-5 | TRBV7-6 | . | CASSLGRGDTRETQYF
TRBJ2-2 | TRBV10-2 | . | CASSGVTTILTGELFF
TRBJ1-1 | TRBV27 | . | CASSPLDRPPSGTEAFF
TRBJ1-5 | TRBV20-1 | . | CSAREPGTSNQPQHF
TRBJ2-3 | TRBV12-5 | TRBD1 | CASGFGTGGTDTQYF
TRBJ2-7 | TRBV6-2/TRBV6-3 | . | CASSYSRILNVALSYEQYF